Below, one T cell receptor beta chain is given with its context. The data stem from a study of CD8+ T cells in alopecia areata. Sequencing used cDNA as its template, made by extracting RNA and reverse transcribing it. The data were produced by immunoSEQ multiplex PCR, yet TCRdb's version contains in-frame clones alone and is incomplete. Seen here are tens of thousands of clones, about nine tenths observed once, and the top ten hold approximately 20%. Treatment noted: oral pan-JAK inhibitor, 5-10 mg twice daily. The TCR originated in a human donor with alopecia areata. Sequenced here: CD8+ T cells sorted from blood, sampled at week 24, from a patient treated with tofacitinib.

CDR3 residues: CARSHEAGGSLNEQFF. DNA for the CDR3: TGTGCCAGAAGCCACGAAGCGGGGGGGTCCCTTAATGAGCAGTTCTTC. The J gene is TRBJ2-1, the V gene TRBV5-3; 10 nucleotides agree with TRBD2. TRBV5-3 belongs to the ORF category, with a function that is uncertain. J lost 7 bases, V lost 4 bases, and 11 bases had no gene match. CDR3 length: 16 amino acids.